One sample yielded the 20 T cell receptor beta chains listed below, sequenced in a study of shared clonotypes between healthy human individuals. Positively selected for CCR7, the CD45RO-negative cells used as naive CD8 cells excluded terminally differentiated effector memory CD45RA+ cells. Libraries were prepared by immunoSEQ multiplex PCR; TCRdb keeps only in-frame clonotypes and omits some of them. The sample carries millions of clones, around 93% recorded once. The sequenced sample was naive CD8+ T cells from PBMCs. These receptors all stem from a man younger than 35 in good health. Some clones in this sample may be carry-over from other donors' samples.

The chain carries TRBV9 and TRBJ1-2, with TRBD1 matching over 7 bases. J was trimmed by 4 bases and V by 3 bases; bases with no gene match: 9. This CDR3 is built from 15 residues. CDR1 is SGDLS and CDR2 is YYNGEE in the germline V gene. CDR3 sequence: CASSGQGDRAYGYTF. CDR3 nucleotides: TGTGCCAGCAGCGGGCAGGGGGACCGGGCCTATGGCTACACCTTC.

The chain combines TRBV4-1 with TRBJ2-1; D unclear. The CDR3 covers 16 residues. The germline CDR1 and CDR2 sequences are MGHRA and YSYEKL. V lost 0 bases to trimming and J lost 0 bases, with 9 bases between them. The CDR3 here is CASSQDGGDSYNEQFF. Here the CDR3 DNA reads TGCGCCAGCAGCCAAGACGGCGGAGACTCCTACAATGAGCAGTTCTTC.

The chain joins TRBV7-8 to TRBJ2-7; D might be TRBD2 (6 bases). Trimming pared 3 bases from V and 2 bases from J, leaving 11 bases between. CDR3 length: 14 amino acids. CDR1 and CDR2 from the germline V gene are SGHVS and FQNEAQ. The CDR3 region is CASSLREVPYEQYF. CDR3 DNA sequence: TGTGCCAGCAGCTTGAGGGAGGTCCCCTACGAGCAGTACTTC.

This chain uses TRBV4-1 with TRBJ1-3; D is undetermined. The CDR3 is made up of 17 amino acids. Trimming left V 2 bases short and J 0 bases short, with 14 bases between. Germline-derived CDR1 and CDR2 are MGHRA and YSYEKL. In DNA, the CDR3 is TGCGCCAGCAGCCAATATCCCGGCAGGTTCTCTGGAAACACCATATATTTT. This codes for CASSQYPGRFSGNTIYF.

This chain uses TRBV29-1 with TRBJ2-1; TRBD2 matches at 12 bases. From germline, CDR1 is SQVTM and CDR2 ANQGSEA. The J segment lost 7 bases and the V segment lost 6 bases, leaving 7 bases of the junction unmatched. The CDR3 has 14 amino acids. As DNA, the CDR3 is TGCAGCGTGGGACTAGCGGGTTATGCGAATGAGCAGTTCTTC. Amino acid sequence: CSVGLAGYANEQFF.

This clone has only a few counts. The chain couples TRBV10-3 to TRBJ1-1; D ambiguous. The V and J ends lost 6 bases and 8 bases respectively, with 13 bases between them. CDR1 ENHRY and CDR2 SYGVKD come from the germline V gene. CDR3 length equals 12 residues. CDR3 sequence (DNA): TGTGCCATCAGCAATGAGAAGATCGAAGCTTTCTTT. Translation: CAISNEKIEAFF.

The chain couples TRBV5-8 to TRBJ1-3; no clear D. Trimming removed 4 bases at V and 1 base at J, with 6 bases between. Germline values: CDR1 SGHTS, CDR2 YDEGEE. There are 13 residues in the CDR3. CDR3 region: CASSVSSGNTIYF. CDR3 bases: TGTGCCAGCAGCGTCTCTTCTGGAAACACCATATATTTT. Combining the CDR3 with reference TRBV5-8 and TRBJ1-3 gives the whole variable domain EAGVTQSPTHLIKTRGQQATLRCSPISGHTSVYWYQQALGLGLQFLLWYDEGEERNRGNFPPRFSGRQFPNYSSELNVNALELEDSALYLCASSVSSGNTIYFGEGSWLTVV.

The chain is built from TRBV7-2 and TRBJ2-3; the D gene is possibly TRBD2 (6 bases). The CDR3 spans 17 residues. The ends were cut back, 5 bases at V and 6 bases at J, with 24 bases in the middle. Per germline, CDR1 SGHTA and CDR2 FQGNSA. The CDR3 DNA sequence: TGTGCCAGCAGCCACCGCGGGACCGAGAGGCGCGGGGATACGCAGTATTTT. Translated: CASSHRGTERRGDTQYF.

V and J are TRBV27 and TRBJ1-5; no clear D. Germline V CDR1 and CDR2: MNHEY, SMNVEV (reference sequence). The CDR3 has 14 residues. V was trimmed by 5 bases and J by 3 bases, leaving 11 bases between them. The CDR3 DNA reads TGTGCCAGCAGTCGTGGCAGCATCAATCAGCCCCAGCATTTT. Amino acids: CASSRGSINQPQHF.

Remarks on this clone: Possible read error: a much larger clone is one base away. Other DNA sequences in this sample translate to the same CDR3. The J gene is TRBJ1-1, the V gene TRBV9; D is unresolved. The CDR3 has 13 residues. The germline CDR1 and CDR2 sequences are SGDLS and YYNGEE. The V gene lost 0 bases and the J gene lost 3 bases, with 6 bases spanning the gap. CDR3 sequence: CASSVGVDTEAFF. DNA for the CDR3: TGTGCCAGCAGCGTAGGTGTGGACACTGAAGCTTTCTTT.

This sequence joins TRBV19 and TRBJ2-3, with D perhaps matching TRBD2 (6 bases). Germline CDR1 reads LNHDA; CDR2 reads SQIVND (reference sequence). This CDR3 region has 14 residues. V lost 5 bases, J lost 0 bases, and 9 bases lay in between. Here the CDR3 DNA reads TGTGCCAGTAGTCTTCTAGCGAGCACAGATACGCAGTATTTT. Encoded protein: CASSLLASTDTQYF.

The V and J genes are TRBV11-1 and TRBJ2-1, with D unclear. The germline V gene encodes CDR1 SGHAT and CDR2 FQDESV (reference sequence). V was pared by 3 bases and J by 6 bases, with 15 bases between. The CDR3 has 15 amino acids. CDR3 in DNA: TGTGCCAGCAGCTTCGGTCAGGCCGATCCCAATGAGCAGTTCTTC. Residues: CASSFGQADPNEQFF.

This chain uses TRBV27 with TRBJ2-1, with TRBD1 as a possible D gene (5 bases). CDR1 is MNHEY and CDR2 is SMNVEV in the germline V gene (reference sequence). The CDR3 loop spans 17 amino acids. Trimming cost V 4 bases and J 0 bases, with 16 bases left between them. CDR3 amino acids: CASSSQGFPHSYNEQFF. CDR3 nucleotide sequence: TGTGCCAGCAGTTCCCAGGGTTTCCCCCACTCCTACAATGAGCAGTTCTTC.

The V gene is TRBV7-9, the J gene TRBJ2-7; perhaps D is TRBD1 or TRBD2 (6 bases each). The CDR3 totals 16 residues. V lost 4 bases and J lost 0, with 16 bases in between. Germline CDR1 is SEHNR and CDR2 is FQNEAQ (reference sequence). The CDR3 nucleotides are TGTGCCAGCAGCTCCCCCGGAGGGGGAAGCTCCTACGAGCAGTACTTC. Translation gives CASSSPGGGSSYEQYF.

The rearrangement joins TRBV15 to TRBJ2-5, with D possibly matching TRBD2 (5 bases). CDR1 and CDR2 (germline): LNHNV, YYDKDF (reference sequence). The CDR3 contains 13 residues. Trimming took 0 bases from V and 7 from J, leaving 9 bases between them. The CDR3 DNA reads TGTGCCACCAGCAGAGAGGAGGACCTGACCCAGTACTTC. Protein sequence: CATSREEDLTQYF.

This chain connects TRBV11-2 to TRBJ1-1; no clear D gene. Trimming shortened V by 5 bases and J by 6 bases, and 16 bases separated the two germline ends. Germline values: CDR1 SGHAT, CDR2 FQNNGV. The CDR3 runs 14 residues. The CDR3 region is CASSLTGGRAEAFF. CDR3 nucleotides: TGTGCCAGCAGCCTCACGGGAGGGAGGGCTGAAGCTTTCTTT.

Worth noting for this clone: The sample has other DNA sequences that encode this CDR3 too. The gene calls are TRBV7-9 and TRBJ2-1; possibly TRBD1 for D (5 bases). The CDR3 spans 12 residues. V lost 1 base and J lost 9, with 7 bases in between. Per the germline V gene, CDR1 is SEHNR and CDR2 is FQNEAQ (reference sequence). The DNA for the CDR3 is TGTGCCAGCAGCTTAGGGGGCGGTGAGCAGTTCTTC. Protein product: CASSLGGGEQFF.

Of note for this clone: The same CDR3 can be traced to other DNA sequences in this sample. The chain is built from TRBV5-1 and TRBJ2-7; D not resolved. The CDR3 spans 14 residues. Germline V gene lookup returns CDR1 SGHRS and CDR2 YFSETQ. The V and J ends lost 0 bases and 1 base respectively, with 8 bases between them. CDR3 amino acids: CASSLGEFSYEQYF. The DNA for the CDR3 is TGCGCCAGCAGCTTGGGTGAGTTTTCCTACGAGCAGTACTTC.

The table lists this clone with a count of one. J is TRBJ1-2 and V is TRBV5-6; 7 nucleotides align to TRBD1. The CDR3 is 14 residues long. Germline CDR1 SGHDT, CDR2 YYEEEE. Trimming removed 0 bases from V and 4 bases from J; junction bases left unmatched: 3. CDR3 nucleotide sequence: TGTGCCAGCAGCTTGGAGGGGGCAGTCTATGGCTACACCTTC. It codes for CASSLEGAVYGYTF.

This chain joins TRBV7-9 and TRBJ2-7; D possibly corresponds to TRBD1 (6 bases). V gave up 11 bases and J gave up 4 bases, with 15 bases separating them. Germline CDR1 SEHNR, CDR2 FQNEAQ (reference sequence). The CDR3 contains 12 residues. CDR3 nucleotide sequence: TGTGCCGTCCCCAGGGGAAGTTACGAGCAGTACTTC. As protein: CAVPRGSYEQYF.